Listed here are 24 T cell receptor beta chains from one sample, sequenced in a study of neurological immune-mediated disorders. Time point meaning: longitudinal time-point 3. In TCRdb, the 5' RACE reads were re-called with MiXCR into one record per CDR3 protein. The table lists some 80,000 distinct CDR3 sequences, 3.5% to 5.5% of them singletons. Sequenced: PBMCs. These receptors were obtained from a woman aged 60-70 years with multiple sclerosis.

By share of the sample, this clonotype is medium-sized (0.01 to 0.1%). The chain recombines TRBV12-3 or TRBV12-4 with TRBJ1-1; no definite D call. This CDR3 is built from 13 residues. Trimming left V 8 bases short and J 1 base short, with 11 bases between. CDR3 loop: CASLTRGNTEAFF. CDR3 coding DNA: TGTGCCAGCCTCACACGGGGGAACACTGAAGCTTTCTTT.

This clonotype was seen many times. V usage is TRBV7-9 and J usage is TRBJ2-7; 8 nucleotides align to TRBD2. The germline gives CDR1 SEHNR, CDR2 FQNEAQ (reference sequence). V lost 3 bases, J lost 3 bases, and 7 bases stayed unmatched. There are 15 residues in the CDR3. The CDR3 bases are TGTGCCAGCAGCTTGGCGGCGGGGGGAGGCTACGAGCAGTACTTC. Translation: CASSLAAGGGYEQYF. The variable domain in full, completed from reference TRBV7-9 and TRBJ2-7, reads DTGVSQNPRHKITKRGQNVTFRCDPISEHNRLYWYRQTLGQGPEFLTYFQNEAQLEKSRLLSDRFSAERPKGSFSTLEIQRTEQGDSAMYLCASSLAAGGGYEQYFGPGTRLTVT.

This clonotype was detected many times. The chain combines TRBV20-1 with TRBJ2-1; D unresolved. The CDR3 contains 11 residues. The germline gives CDR1 DFQATT, CDR2 SNEGSKA (reference sequence). Trimming took 6 bases from V and 5 from J, leaving 8 bases between them. This chain's CDR3 is CSAPGHNEQFF. The CDR3 DNA is TGCAGTGCCCCGGGTCACAATGAGCAGTTCTTC.

This clonotype appeared many times. This chain uses TRBV10-3 with TRBJ1-6; TRBD1 might be the D (6 bases). The germline V and J ends were trimmed by 7 bases and 9 bases, with 19 bases remaining between them. The germline CDR1 and CDR2 sequences are ENHRY and SYGVKD. This CDR3 spans 15 amino acids. This CDR3 is CAIKGESQGSSPLHF. In nucleotides, the CDR3 is TGTGCCATCAAGGGGGAAAGCCAGGGATCTTCACCCCTCCACTTT.

At least ten counts were recorded for this clonotype. V and J are TRBV6-4 and TRBJ2-1; 7 bases are shared with TRBD2. The V and J ends lost 3 bases and 6 bases, in that order; junction bases with no gene match: 11. Germline assignment: CDR1 MRHNA and CDR2 SNTAGT. CDR3 length equals 16 residues. The chain's CDR3 is CASSERSGVALNEQFF. CDR3 nucleotides: TGTGCCAGCAGTGAGCGGAGCGGGGTAGCCCTCAATGAGCAGTTCTTC.

This clonotype came up many times. V and J are TRBV6-5 and TRBJ2-2; D is possibly TRBD1 or TRBD2 (5 bases each). V lost 6 bases, J lost 4 bases, and 9 bases lay in between. The CDR3 runs to 13 residues. Per germline, CDR1 MNHEY and CDR2 SVGAGI. This CDR3 is CASRTGGTGELFF. CDR3 nucleotide sequence: TGTGCCAGCAGGACTGGGGGCACCGGGGAGCTGTTTTTT.

This clonotype was found many times. The V call is TRBV6-5, the J call TRBJ1-1; perhaps TRBD1 as D (6 bases). Germline loops: CDR1 MNHEY, CDR2 SVGAGI. V dropped 5 bases and J dropped 6 bases, with 10 bases sitting between them. The CDR3 length is 12 residues. CDR3 bases: TGTGCCAGCAGTCAGGGGACCCCTGAAGCTTTCTTT. Its translation: CASSQGTPEAFF.

This clonotype occurred many times. The rearrangement links TRBV14 to TRBJ1-2, with D uncertain. Germline lookup yields CDR1 SGHDN and CDR2 FVKESK. V was trimmed by 0 bases and J by 3 bases, leaving 5 bases between them. The CDR3 is 13 amino acids. CDR3 sequence reads: CASSQDGDYGYTF. The CDR3 nucleotides read TGTGCCAGCAGCCAAGATGGGGACTATGGCTACACCTTC.

This clonotype was seen a handful of times. This chain uses TRBV12-3 or TRBV12-4 with TRBJ1-5, with D perhaps TRBD1 (5 bases). V lost 5 bases, J lost 0 bases, and 14 bases lay in between. CDR3 size: 16 residues. CDR3 region: CASSEGPADSNQPQHF. The CDR3 DNA follows: TGTGCCAGCAGTGAGGGACCCGCGGATAGCAATCAGCCCCAGCATTTT.

This clonotype was found many times. This chain uses TRBV11-2 with TRBJ2-5; 9 positions agree with TRBD2. Germline assignment: CDR1 SGHAT and CDR2 FQNNGV. There are 14 residues in the CDR3. The V gene end was trimmed by 5 bases and the J gene end by 5 bases; junction bases not matched to a gene: 6. CDR3 coding DNA: TGTGCCAGCAGCCGCGGGACTAGCACTGAGACCCAGTACTTC. Protein product: CASSRGTSTETQYF.

This clonotype was counted many times. V usage is TRBV12-3 or TRBV12-4 and J usage is TRBJ2-1; D ambiguous. V was clipped by 5 bases and J by 0 bases, with 11 bases between them. There are 15 residues in the CDR3. CDR3 region: CASSQTARSYNEQFF. The CDR3 DNA is TGTGCCAGCAGTCAGACGGCCCGCTCCTACAATGAGCAGTTCTTC.

This clonotype was detected ten times or more. This chain connects TRBV5-1 to TRBJ2-7; TRBD1 matches at 8 bases. Germline V gives CDR1 SGHRS, CDR2 YFSETQ. This CDR3 spans 14 amino acids. Trimming removed 0 bases from V and 6 bases from J; junction bases left unmatched: 5. The CDR3 DNA is TGCGCCAGCAGCTTGGAACAGGGGGTTACCGAGCAGTACTTC. Translating gives CASSLEQGVTEQYF.

This clonotype was counted many times. This chain joins TRBV10-1 and TRBJ2-3; D unresolved. CDR3 length: 11 amino acids. V was clipped by 3 bases and J by 7 bases, with 5 bases between them. Germline V gives CDR1 WNHNN, CDR2 SYGVQD (reference sequence). The CDR3, as DNA: TGCGCCAGCAGTGATCTGAATACGCAGTATTTT. This encodes CASSDLNTQYF.

This clonotype was recorded at least ten times. This CDR3 is CASSKLRGATYNEQFF. DNA of the CDR3: TGTGCCAGCAGTAAACTGCGGGGGGCCACCTACAATGAGCAGTTCTTC. V and J are TRBV6-2 or TRBV6-3 and TRBJ2-1, with 8 bases aligning to TRBD2. After removal of 5 bases from V and 2 bases from J, the junction contained 8 bases not matched to a gene. The CDR3 is 16 residues long. Per germline, CDR1 MNHEY and CDR2 SVGEGT.

The table lists this clonotype with many counts. V gene TRBV12-3 or TRBV12-4 combines with J gene TRBJ2-1; a possible D gene is TRBD2 (6 bases). Trimming cost V 7 bases and J 8 bases, with 24 bases left between them. This CDR3 region has 16 residues. CDR3 DNA sequence: TGTGCCAGCAAAAGAGGAGGAGGGGCGGCCGCCCATGAGCAGTTCTTC. Translated: CASKRGGGAAAHEQFF.

This clonotype showed up many times. The V and J genes are TRBV20-1 and TRBJ1-6; 7 bases agree with TRBD1. Germline-derived CDR1 and CDR2 are DFQATT and SNEGSKA (reference sequence). The CDR3 is 14 residues long. J gave up 6 bases and V 5 bases, and 7 bases lay outside the gene matches. The CDR3: CSASSGTANSPLHF. CDR3 in DNA: TGCAGTGCTTCTTCCGGGACAGCTAATTCACCCCTCCACTTT.

The V gene is TRBV7-2, the J gene TRBJ1-5, with D tentatively TRBD1 (6 bases). There are 15 residues in the CDR3. CDR1 and CDR2 (germline): SGHTA, FQGNSA. Deletions cut 1 base from V and 4 bases from J, with 11 bases between. The CDR3 coding sequence is TGTGCCAGCAGCTTAGTTAGCCAGGGGAATCAGCCCCAGCATTTT. This translates into CASSLVSQGNQPQHF.

This chain links TRBV14 with TRBJ2-1; the D is unclear. V lost 4 bases and J lost 5, with 9 bases in between. In germline, CDR1 is SGHDN, CDR2 FVKESK. The CDR3 sequence is 13 residues long. The chain's CDR3 is CASSPQIDNEQFF. The CDR3 DNA is TGTGCCAGCAGCCCCCAAATCGACAATGAGCAGTTCTTC.

The chain recombines TRBV3-1 with TRBJ2-3; 9 nucleotides line up with TRBD1. The germline V gene encodes CDR1 LGHDT and CDR2 YNNKEL (reference sequence). This CDR3 is 16 amino acids long. The J segment lost 3 bases and the V segment lost 4 bases, leaving 8 bases of the junction unmatched. CDR3 DNA: TGTGCCAGCAGCCCACAGGGGGCGCATGGTACAGATACGCAGTATTTT. Encoded protein: CASSPQGAHGTDTQYF.

This clonotype was counted at least ten times. The chain recombines TRBV5-1 with TRBJ2-1, with 9 nucleotides matching TRBD1. The CDR3 spans 16 residues. The germline CDR1 and CDR2 sequences are SGHRS and YFSETQ. Trimming took 0 bases from V and 5 from J; bases not matched to a gene: 6. CDR3 residues: CASSLGGTGINNEQFF. The DNA of the CDR3 is TGCGCCAGCAGCTTGGGCGGGACAGGGATCAACAATGAGCAGTTCTTC.

This clonotype was recorded many times. The V and J genes are TRBV5-1 and TRBJ1-2, with D maybe TRBD1 (6 bases). Deletions cut 4 bases from V and 4 bases from J, with 14 bases between. The germline gives CDR1 SGHRS, CDR2 YFSETQ. The CDR3 sequence is 14 residues long. CDR3 bases: TGCGCCAGCAGCCGAAACAGGGAAGCCTATGGCTACACCTTC. Its translation is CASSRNREAYGYTF.

This clonotype was detected many times. CDR3 amino acids: CASSPGAQGAGQPQHF. CDR3 nucleotides: TGTGCCAGCAGCCCGGGGGCTCAGGGGGCGGGCCAGCCCCAGCATTTT. The V gene is TRBV5-6, the J gene TRBJ1-5; 8 bases match TRBD1. With 4 bases clipped from V and 7 bases from J, the junction kept 13 bases outside the gene matches. The germline CDR1 and CDR2 sequences are SGHDT and YYEEEE. This CDR3 contains 16 residues.

Many counts were recorded for this clonotype. The V and J genes are TRBV27 and TRBJ1-1, with a weak D call TRBD1 (5 bases). Germline CDR1 and CDR2: MNHEY and SMNVEV (reference sequence). The V end was cut by 3 bases, the J end by 0 bases, with 11 bases between. This CDR3 has 15 residues. Here the CDR3 reads CASSFVRTLNTEAFF. Here the CDR3 DNA reads TGTGCCAGCAGTTTCGTCAGGACACTGAACACTGAAGCTTTCTTT.

This clonotype showed up many times. The rearrangement links TRBV6-5 to TRBJ1-2; D might be TRBD1 (5 bases). Trimming stripped 2 bases from V and 9 bases from J, with 19 bases between. Germline CDR1 MNHEY, CDR2 SVGAGI. This CDR3 has 15 amino acids. This CDR3 reads CASSYGEAVLGRYTF. CDR3 coding DNA: TGTGCCAGCAGTTACGGCGAGGCCGTGCTGGGACGCTACACCTTC.